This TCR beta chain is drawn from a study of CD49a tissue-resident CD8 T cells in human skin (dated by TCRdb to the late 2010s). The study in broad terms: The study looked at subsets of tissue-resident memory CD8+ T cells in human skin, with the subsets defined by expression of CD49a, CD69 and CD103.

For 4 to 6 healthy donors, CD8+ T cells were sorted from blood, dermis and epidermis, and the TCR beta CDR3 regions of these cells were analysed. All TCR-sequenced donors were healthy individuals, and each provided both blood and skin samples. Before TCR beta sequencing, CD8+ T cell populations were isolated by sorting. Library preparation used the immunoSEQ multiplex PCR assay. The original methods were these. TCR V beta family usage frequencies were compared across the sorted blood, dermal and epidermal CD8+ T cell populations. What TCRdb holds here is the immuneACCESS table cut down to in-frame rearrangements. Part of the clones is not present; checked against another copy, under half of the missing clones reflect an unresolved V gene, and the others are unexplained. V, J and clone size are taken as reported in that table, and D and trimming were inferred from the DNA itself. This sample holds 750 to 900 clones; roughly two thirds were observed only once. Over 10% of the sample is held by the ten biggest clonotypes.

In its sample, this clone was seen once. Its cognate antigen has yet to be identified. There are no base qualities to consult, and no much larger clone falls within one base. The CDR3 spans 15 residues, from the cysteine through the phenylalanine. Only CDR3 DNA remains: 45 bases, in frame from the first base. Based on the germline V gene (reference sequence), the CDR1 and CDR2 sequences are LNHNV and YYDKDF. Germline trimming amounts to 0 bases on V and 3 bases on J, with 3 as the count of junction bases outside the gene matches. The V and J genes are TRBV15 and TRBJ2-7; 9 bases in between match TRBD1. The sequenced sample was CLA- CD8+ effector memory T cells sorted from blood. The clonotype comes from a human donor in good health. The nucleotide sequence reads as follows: TGTGCCACCAGCAGAGAAGCGACAGGGGGCTACGAGCAGTACTTC. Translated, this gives CATSREATGGYEQYF.